These 18 T cell receptor beta chains originate from one sample sequenced in a study of T cell changes during pregnancy in multiple sclerosis. Assay: immunoSEQ multiplex PCR; the TCRdb copy retains only in-frame clones and omits some. The sample includes 70,000 to 95,000 clones, approximately 94% of them seen just once. The specimen comprised peripheral blood, sampled in the third trimester of pregnancy. Receptors were obtained from a female donor with multiple sclerosis, enrolled in a pregnancy study.

This chain connects TRBV4-1 to TRBJ2-5, with a weak D call TRBD2 (7 bases). Germline V gene lookup returns CDR1 MGHRA and CDR2 YSYEKL. The CDR3 contains 15 residues. Trimming took 4 bases from V and 4 from J, leaving 16 bases between them. In DNA form, the CDR3 reads TGCGCCAGCAGCCCCTTCTACGGGGGGCGAGAGACCCAGTACTTC. This codes for CASSPFYGGRETQYF.

The chain is built from TRBV28 and TRBJ2-7; 13 nucleotides line up with TRBD2. Germline CDR1 reads MDHEN; CDR2 reads SYDVKM. The CDR3 length is 17 residues. Trimming cost V 5 bases and J 4 bases; bases outside gene matches: 11. CDR3 region: CASSRPTSGRRGYEQYF. Written as DNA, the CDR3 is TGTGCCAGCAGTCGACCGACTAGCGGGAGGAGAGGATACGAGCAGTACTTC.

For the CDR3, the DNA is TGTGCCAGCAGCTTGACAGGGTTGAGCGAGCAGTACTTC. Translated: CASSLTGLSEQYF. The chain uses TRBV5-6 and TRBJ2-7; weak D call: TRBD1 (6 bases). The germline V gene has CDR1 SGHDT and CDR2 YYEEEE. This CDR3 has 13 residues. Trimming shortened V by 1 base and J by 6 bases, and 11 bases separated the two germline ends.

The chain joins TRBV27 to TRBJ2-5; 7 bases are shared with TRBD1. This CDR3 contains 16 residues. The J segment lost 7 bases and the V segment lost 5 bases, leaving 16 bases of the junction unmatched. Germline V lookup: CDR1 MNHEY, CDR2 SMNVEV (reference sequence). DNA for the CDR3: TGTGCCAGCAGTACACCGGGACAGAAACTAAAGGGGACCCAGTACTTC. As protein: CASSTPGQKLKGTQYF.

This chain links TRBV5-4 with TRBJ2-2; D is unclear. The CDR3 runs 13 residues. V lost 4 bases to trimming and J lost 7 bases, with 11 bases between them. Germline CDR1 and CDR2: SGHNT and YYREEE (reference sequence). CDR3 nucleotides: TGTGCCAGCAGCCAGGTCCTCCTCGGGGAGCTGTTTTTT. Translated, it gives CASSQVLLGELFF. The complete variable domain, with remaining parts taken from reference TRBV5-4 and TRBJ2-2, reads ETGVTQSPTHLIKTRGQQVTLRCSSQSGHNTVSWYQQALGQGPQFIFQYYREEENGRGNFPPRFSGLQFPNYSSELNVNALELDDSALYLCASSQVLLGELFFGEGSRLTVL.

The rearrangement links TRBV4-2 to TRBJ2-1; D is uncertain. V lost 0 bases to trimming and J lost 3 bases, with 3 bases between them. Germline V gene sequence: CDR1 LGHNA, CDR2 YNFKEQ. The CDR3 consists of 13 residues. The CDR3 here is CASSQDLYNEQFF. The CDR3 nucleotides read TGTGCCAGCAGCCAAGACCTCTACAATGAGCAGTTCTTC.

This rearrangement joins TRBV19 to TRBJ2-5, with a possible D match to TRBD2 (7 bases). CDR1 is LNHDA and CDR2 is SQIVND in the germline V gene (reference sequence). The CDR3 runs to 17 residues. V lost 3 bases, J lost 7 bases, and 24 bases lay in between. CDR3 nucleotide sequence: TGTGCCAGTAGTATTTTCTCCCGGGGGGCCGAAAGTGGGACCCAGTACTTC. Translation gives CASSIFSRGAESGTQYF.

The rearrangement links TRBV12-5 to TRBJ2-7, with 8 bases identical to TRBD2. This CDR3 comprises 15 residues. CDR1 is LGHNT, CDR2 FRNRAP, per germline. V lost 5 bases, J lost 2 bases, and 8 bases stayed unmatched. The CDR3 bases are TGTGCTAGTGGTCGCGGGAGGAATAATACCTACGAGCAGTACTTC. It yields the protein CASGRGRNNTYEQYF.

This chain uses TRBV19 with TRBJ1-1; D perhaps matches TRBD1 (6 bases). The CDR3 length is 14 residues. V was cut by 2 bases and J by 4 bases, with 11 bases left in between. Germline V CDR1 and CDR2: LNHDA, SQIVND (reference sequence). CDR3 DNA sequence: TGTGCCAGTAGTATAACCGTGGGGGCCACTGAAGCTTTCTTT. This translates into CASSITVGATEAFF.

The rearrangement joins TRBV18 to TRBJ2-1; TRBD2 might be the D (5 bases). The CDR3 has 15 amino acids. The V gene's germline CDR1 is KGHSH and CDR2 LQKENI. The ends were cut back, 0 bases at V and 3 bases at J, with 9 bases in the middle. CDR3 bases: TGTGCCAGCTCACCACCTGCTAGCTACTACAATGAGCAGTTCTTC. This codes for CASSPPASYYNEQFF.

The chain uses TRBV5-1 and TRBJ1-1; D call uncertain. The CDR3 is 12 residues long. V shed 4 bases and J shed 8 bases, with 12 bases lying between them. Per the germline V gene, CDR1 is SGHRS and CDR2 is YFSETQ. The CDR3 nucleotides are TGCGCCAGCAGCACCAGAAATTCCGAAGCTTTCTTT. It is translated as CASSTRNSEAFF. The entire variable domain, with the rest obtained from reference TRBV5-1 and TRBJ1-1, is as follows: KAGVTQTPRYLIKTRGQQVTLSCSPISGHRSVSWYQQTPGQGLQFLFEYFSETQRNKGNFPGRFSGRQFSNSRSEMNVSTLELGDSALYLCASSTRNSEAFFGQGTRLTVV.

The chain couples TRBV6-5 to TRBJ1-6; D uncertain. CDR3 size: 14 residues. Between the trimmed V and J ends, which lost 6 bases and 7 bases, there was a span of 13 bases. CDR1 is MNHEY, CDR2 SVGAGI, per germline. For the CDR3, the DNA is TGTGCCAGCAGGGAGGGAGTAAGGAATTCACCCCTCCACTTT. It codes for CASREGVRNSPLHF.

The J gene is TRBJ1-4, the V gene TRBV25-1, with TRBD1 as a possible D gene (5 bases). This CDR3 has 12 amino acids. The V end lost 9 bases, the J end lost 4 bases, and 9 bases lay between the germline ends. Germline CDR1 is MGHDK and CDR2 is SYGVNS. The CDR3 protein is CASRGLNEKLFF. The CDR3, as DNA: TGTGCCAGTAGGGGCCTTAATGAAAAACTGTTTTTT.

The chain has TRBV11-2 and TRBJ2-1; possibly TRBD2 for D (6 bases). The CDR3 is made up of 13 amino acids. With 5 bases removed from V and 16 bases from J, the gap between germline ends came to 21 bases. Germline assignment: CDR1 SGHAT and CDR2 FQNNGV. The CDR3 is CASSRSNDGTLFF. Here the CDR3 DNA reads TGTGCCAGCAGCCGATCTAACGACGGGACTCTCTTCTTC.

This clone appeared once. The gene calls are TRBV5-1 and TRBJ2-3, with 7 nucleotides matching TRBD1. With V trimmed by 0 bases and J by 2 bases, 6 bases remained unmatched. This CDR3 comprises 16 residues. Germline CDR1 reads SGHRS; CDR2 reads YFSETQ. CDR3 residues: CASSLGGDRITDTQYF. DNA for the CDR3: TGCGCCAGCAGCTTGGGTGGGGACAGAATCACAGATACGCAGTATTTT.

The rearrangement links TRBV9 to TRBJ2-5; 7 bases are a match to TRBD1. Germline CDR1 is SGDLS and CDR2 is YYNGEE. V dropped 4 bases and J dropped 4; count of bases not matched to a gene: 10. The CDR3 sequence is 15 residues long. As DNA, the CDR3 is TGTGCCAGCAGCCTGACAGGGTACGGTCGAGAGACCCAGTACTTC. This codes for CASSLTGYGRETQYF.

The rearrangement joins TRBV12-5 to TRBJ2-1; TRBD2 matches at 11 bases. CDR3 length equals 18 residues. With 1 base clipped from V and 8 bases from J, the junction kept 13 bases outside the gene matches. CDR1 is LGHNT, CDR2 FRNRAP, per germline. The CDR3 nucleotides are TGTGCTAGTGGTTTGGCTTCGCTACTAGCGGGAGCCGTCGATGAGCAGTTCTTC. As protein: CASGLASLLAGAVDEQFF.

This clone was seen only a few times. This rearrangement joins TRBV30 to TRBJ1-1; TRBD1 might be the D (6 bases). CDR3 size: 13 residues. The germline gives CDR1 GTSNPN, CDR2 SVGIG (reference sequence). The germline V and J ends were trimmed by 2 bases and 3 bases, with 10 bases remaining between them. CDR3 sequence: CAWSRGGDTEAFF. Here the CDR3 DNA reads TGTGCCTGGAGTAGAGGGGGTGACACTGAAGCTTTCTTT.